The rows below give T cell receptor beta chains drawn from one sample of a study of T cells in Graves' hyperthyroidism and ophthalmopathy. TCRdb analysed the multiplex PCR reads with MiXCR anew, one entry per CDR3 protein. This table holds 210,000 or so distinct CDR3 sequences, 15% to 20% found once. Sequencing used blood. The source is a middle-aged man with Graves' hyperthyroidism. CDR3s include the opening cysteine and the closing phenylalanine or tryptophan.

TRBV30	TRBJ2-3	CAWSVLGFQDLTDTQYF
TRBV20-1	TRBJ2-7	CSLGQISYEQYF
TRBV12-3/TRBV12-4	TRBJ1-6	CASSLAGTAGTPLHF
TRBV3-1	TRBJ1-1	CASSQERGYAFF
TRBV12-3/TRBV12-4	TRBJ1-2	CASSEGQGVNYGYTF
TRBV19	TRBJ2-2	CASRRAENTGELFF
TRBV6-1	TRBJ1-2	CASSFGMRPNYGYTF
TRBV5-5	TRBJ1-2	CASSFHLEFRLGGYTF
TRBV20-1	TRBJ2-1	CSARLAYNEQFF
TRBV9	TRBJ2-7	CASSGGGAYNEQYF
TRBV30	TRBJ2-5	CAWNAQVEETQYF
TRBV10-3	TRBJ2-7	CAISESHRGSLEQYF
TRBV30	TRBJ2-4	CAVEQVAKNIQYF
TRBV6-2/TRBV6-3	TRBJ2-4	CASSVHGRGNIQYF
TRBV24-1	TRBJ2-1	CATSDPRYNEQFF
TRBV5-1	TRBJ2-7	CASSLPRDGSSYEQYF